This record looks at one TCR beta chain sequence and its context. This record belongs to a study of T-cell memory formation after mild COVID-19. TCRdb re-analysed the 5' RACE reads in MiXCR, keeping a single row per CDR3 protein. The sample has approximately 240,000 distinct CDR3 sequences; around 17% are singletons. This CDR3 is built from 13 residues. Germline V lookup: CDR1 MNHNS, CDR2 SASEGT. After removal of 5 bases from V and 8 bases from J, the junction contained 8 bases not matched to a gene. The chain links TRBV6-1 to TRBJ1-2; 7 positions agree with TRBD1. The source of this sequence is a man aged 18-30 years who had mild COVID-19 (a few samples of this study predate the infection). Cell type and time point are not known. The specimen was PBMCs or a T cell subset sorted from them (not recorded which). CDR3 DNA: TGTGCCAGCAGTTTCGACAGGGATGGGGGCTACACCTTC. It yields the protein CASSFDRDGGYTF.